This record looks at one T cell receptor beta chain sequence and its context. This specimen comes from a study of shared clonotypes between healthy human individuals. Several immunoSEQ plates received, in even portions, the genomic DNA of each subset. TCRdb's table, derived via immunoSEQ multiplex PCR, lists solely in-frame clones and lacks some. The table has about 460,000 clones, 60% to 80% seen once. V lost 4 bases to trimming and J lost 1 base; unmatched junction nucleotides: 12. The germline CDR1 and CDR2 sequences are KGHSH and LQKENI. The CDR3 is made up of 17 amino acids. The receptor was derived from a woman in her thirties or forties in good health. Some clones in this sample may be carry-over from other donors' samples. The sample taken for sequencing was PBMCs. This chain connects TRBV18 to TRBJ2-7, with 8 positions matching TRBD1. CDR3 in amino acids: CASSLQSSDRVSYEQYF. Here the CDR3 DNA reads TGTGCCAGCTCACTCCAATCCTCGGACAGGGTATCCTACGAGCAGTACTTC.